Here is one T cell receptor (beta chain) with its context. Antigen specificity is unknown. This CDR3 comprises 15 residues. V lost 4 bases to trimming and J lost 1 base; unmatched junction nucleotides: 2. Per germline, CDR1 SGHNT and CDR2 YENEEA. The treatment is: approximately nine-day PBMC culture with coronavirus spike peptide pools or control peptides (ViraFEST assay). This entry is derived from a study of vaccination and CD4 T cells after COVID-19. Cultured CD4+ T cell DNA was sequenced using the Oncomine TCR Beta short-read assay. TCRdb reprocessed the PCR reads via MiXCR and lists one record per CDR3 protein. This sample yields about 11,000 distinct CDR3 sequences, of which approximately 49% are seen a single time; about 10% belongs to the top ten.

This receptor was obtained from a human donor who had recovered from COVID-19. The sequenced sample consisted of CD4+ T cells from blood, cultured in vitro. This chain joins TRBV11-3 and TRBJ2-3, with TRBD1 identical over 10 bases. CDR3 region: CASSSGQGGTDTQYF. CDR3 coding DNA: TGTGCCAGCAGCTCCGGACAGGGGGGCACAGATACGCAGTATTTT.